The rows below give T cell receptor beta chains drawn from one sample of a study of blood T cell repertoires in COVID-19. Data came from immunoSEQ multiplex PCR; TCRdb stores just in-frame clones and leaves some out. This table has under 50,000 clones, roughly 70% appearing once. The sequencing sample was made of peripheral blood. These receptors were obtained from a man older than 75 with acute or convalescent COVID-19. Both conserved end residues are part of each CDR3. D genes are given only for firm matches. The listing skips clone size in some rows; elsewhere it reads once, few, many or a size class.

V gene: TRBV6-1; J gene: TRBJ2-2; D gene: TRBD2; clone size: NA; CDR3 protein: CASSEMRLATGELFF; CDR3 DNA: TGTGCCAGCAGTGAAATGAGACTAGCTACCGGGGAGCTGTTTTTT
V gene: TRBV5-4; J gene: TRBJ2-3; D gene: NA; clone size: NA; CDR3 protein: CASSKDTGSTDTQYF; CDR3 DNA: TGTGCCAGCAGCAAGGACACAGGATCCACAGATACGCAGTATTTT
V gene: TRBV3-1/TRBV3-2; J gene: TRBJ2-7; D gene: NA; clone size: NA; CDR3 protein: CASSQDPRTEEEQYF; CDR3 DNA: TGTGCCAGCAGCCAAGATCCCAGGACAGAGGAGGAGCAGTACTTC
V gene: TRBV6-5; J gene: TRBJ2-5; D gene: TRBD1; clone size: NA; CDR3 protein: CASTLGTGEETQYF; CDR3 DNA: TGTGCCAGCACTCTTGGGACAGGGGAGGAGACCCAGTACTTC
V gene: TRBV18; J gene: TRBJ1-4; D gene: TRBD1; clone size: many; CDR3 protein: CASSPADRARPEKLFF; CDR3 DNA: TGTGCCAGCTCACCGGCCGACAGGGCACGACCAGAAAAACTGTTTTTT
V gene: TRBV30; J gene: TRBJ1-2; D gene: TRBD1; clone size: few; CDR3 protein: CAWDREHNYGYTF; CDR3 DNA: TGTGCCTGGGACAGGGAACACAACTATGGCTACACCTTC
V gene: TRBV30; J gene: TRBJ1-1; D gene: NA; clone size: NA; CDR3 protein: CAWSFWAESTEAFF; CDR3 DNA: TGTGCCTGGAGTTTCTGGGCAGAATCCACTGAAGCTTTCTTT
V gene: TRBV3-1/TRBV3-2; J gene: TRBJ2-7; D gene: TRBD1; clone size: NA; CDR3 protein: CASSQADRGYEQYF; CDR3 DNA: TGTGCCAGCAGCCAAGCTGACAGGGGGTACGAGCAGTACTTC
V gene: TRBV5-6; J gene: TRBJ1-2; D gene: NA; clone size: NA; CDR3 protein: CASSLVPGSNYGYTF; CDR3 DNA: TGTGCCAGCAGCTTGGTTCCAGGGTCGAACTATGGCTACACCTTC
V gene: TRBV28; J gene: TRBJ1-5; D gene: TRBD1; clone size: NA; CDR3 protein: CASSSRQGDQPQHF; CDR3 DNA: TGTGCCAGCAGTTCCCGGCAGGGGGATCAGCCCCAGCATTTT
V gene: TRBV7-8; J gene: TRBJ1-2; D gene: TRBD1; clone size: NA; CDR3 protein: CASSLADRGLVYGYTF; CDR3 DNA: TGTGCCAGCAGCTTAGCGGACAGGGGGCTGGTCTATGGCTACACCTTC
V gene: TRBV19; J gene: TRBJ1-2; D gene: NA; clone size: NA; CDR3 protein: CASSYIYGYTF; CDR3 DNA: TGTGCCAGTTCCTATATTTATGGCTACACCTTC
V gene: TRBV27; J gene: TRBJ1-2; D gene: NA; clone size: few; CDR3 protein: CASSLLQGTYGYTF; CDR3 DNA: TGTGCCAGCAGTTTATTACAGGGTACCTATGGCTACACCTTC
V gene: TRBV7-9; J gene: TRBJ2-7; D gene: TRBD1; clone size: NA; CDR3 protein: CASRRGQGSYEQYF; CDR3 DNA: TGTGCCAGCAGGCGTGGACAGGGCTCCTACGAGCAGTACTTC
V gene: TRBV7-2; J gene: TRBJ2-2; D gene: NA; clone size: NA; CDR3 protein: CASSLAARAGPSNTGELFF; CDR3 DNA: TGTGCCAGCAGCCTAGCTGCACGGGCAGGGCCTTCGAACACCGGGGAGCTGTTTTTT
V gene: TRBV11-3; J gene: TRBJ2-1; D gene: NA; clone size: NA; CDR3 protein: CASSLDQGTNEQFF; CDR3 DNA: TGTGCCAGCAGCTTAGATCAGGGGACGAATGAGCAGTTCTTC
V gene: TRBV18; J gene: TRBJ2-1; D gene: NA; clone size: NA; CDR3 protein: CASSPPGVRHEQFF; CDR3 DNA: TGTGCCAGCTCCCCCCCGGGGGTAAGGCATGAGCAGTTCTTC
V gene: TRBV9; J gene: TRBJ2-3; D gene: NA; clone size: NA; CDR3 protein: CASSVAGVGDTQYF; CDR3 DNA: TGTGCCAGCAGCGTAGCGGGGGTTGGCGATACGCAGTATTTT
V gene: TRBV5-5; J gene: TRBJ2-5; D gene: NA; clone size: NA; CDR3 protein: CASSLVPQGQETQYF; CDR3 DNA: TGTGCCAGCAGCTTGGTCCCCCAGGGACAAGAGACCCAGTACTTC
V gene: TRBV9; J gene: TRBJ2-2; D gene: TRBD2; clone size: NA; CDR3 protein: CASSRRLAAANTGELFF; CDR3 DNA: TGTGCCAGCAGCCGAAGACTAGCAGCCGCGAACACCGGGGAGCTGTTTTTT
V gene: TRBV5-8; J gene: TRBJ2-1; D gene: TRBD2; clone size: many; CDR3 protein: CASSLGAGLSYNEQFF; CDR3 DNA: TGTGCCAGCAGCTTGGGGGCGGGACTATCATACAATGAGCAGTTCTTC
V gene: TRBV7-2; J gene: TRBJ1-6; D gene: NA; clone size: NA; CDR3 protein: CASSLSGTPHPPLHF; CDR3 DNA: TGTGCCAGCAGCCTCTCCGGGACACCTCACCCACCCCTCCACTTT
V gene: TRBV5-6; J gene: TRBJ2-7; D gene: NA; clone size: NA; CDR3 protein: CASSQTESLGEQYF; CDR3 DNA: TGTGCCAGCAGCCAGACAGAATCCTTAGGCGAGCAGTACTTC
V gene: TRBV5-4; J gene: TRBJ1-1; D gene: TRBD1; clone size: NA; CDR3 protein: CASSPGQVRQLTEAFF; CDR3 DNA: TGTGCCAGCAGCCCCGGACAGGTCCGGCAACTCACTGAAGCTTTCTTT
V gene: TRBV10-3; J gene: TRBJ2-5; D gene: TRBD1; clone size: NA; CDR3 protein: CAISGTGQETQYF; CDR3 DNA: TGTGCCATCAGTGGGACAGGGCAAGAGACCCAGTACTTC
V gene: TRBV5-1; J gene: TRBJ2-7; D gene: TRBD1; clone size: NA; CDR3 protein: CASSLLGQGAWEQYF; CDR3 DNA: TGCGCCAGCAGCTTGTTAGGACAGGGGGCTTGGGAGCAGTACTTC
V gene: TRBV29-1; J gene: TRBJ1-5; D gene: NA; clone size: few; CDR3 protein: CSVGAQGLDQPQHF; CDR3 DNA: TGCAGCGTTGGCGCTCAGGGGCTCGATCAGCCCCAGCATTTT
V gene: TRBV6-5; J gene: TRBJ1-1; D gene: TRBD1; clone size: NA; CDR3 protein: CASSPDRMNTEAFF; CDR3 DNA: TGTGCCAGCAGCCCGGACAGGATGAACACTGAAGCTTTCTTT
V gene: TRBV30; J gene: TRBJ1-6; D gene: NA; clone size: NA; CDR3 protein: CAWGAPGIEALHF; CDR3 DNA: TGTGCCTGGGGGGCACCGGGGATAGAAGCCCTCCACTTT
V gene: TRBV27; J gene: TRBJ2-7; D gene: TRBD2; clone size: NA; CDR3 protein: CASSFKRGAREQYF; CDR3 DNA: TGTGCCAGCAGTTTTAAGCGGGGCGCTCGGGAGCAGTACTTC
V gene: TRBV11-3; J gene: TRBJ2-2; D gene: TRBD1; clone size: NA; CDR3 protein: CASSLIQGAVAGELFF; CDR3 DNA: TGTGCCAGCAGCCTAATACAGGGGGCCGTCGCCGGGGAGCTGTTTTTT
V gene: TRBV15; J gene: TRBJ2-3; D gene: TRBD2; clone size: NA; CDR3 protein: CATGTSGIDTQYF; CDR3 DNA: TGTGCCACCGGGACTAGCGGGATAGATACGCAGTATTTT
V gene: TRBV7-2; J gene: TRBJ2-2; D gene: NA; clone size: NA; CDR3 protein: CASSFHSPRVTGELFF; CDR3 DNA: TGTGCCAGCAGCTTCCATAGTCCCAGGGTTACCGGGGAGCTGTTTTTT
V gene: TRBV7-8; J gene: TRBJ2-7; D gene: NA; clone size: NA; CDR3 protein: CASSGESSYEQYF; CDR3 DNA: TGTGCCAGCAGCGGGGAGTCTTCCTACGAGCAGTACTTC
V gene: TRBV27; J gene: TRBJ1-6; D gene: TRBD1; clone size: NA; CDR3 protein: CASSGTGGNDSPLHF; CDR3 DNA: TGTGCCAGCAGTGGGACAGGGGGCAATGATTCACCCCTCCACTTT
V gene: TRBV5-1; J gene: TRBJ2-5; D gene: TRBD2; clone size: once; CDR3 protein: CASSSTSGEETQYF; CDR3 DNA: TGCGCCAGCAGTTCGACTAGCGGGGAAGAGACCCAGTACTTC
V gene: TRBV6-4; J gene: TRBJ2-4; D gene: NA; clone size: NA; CDR3 protein: CASSDSKVGLEGPLWYF; CDR3 DNA: TGTGCCAGCAGTGACTCGAAAGTTGGGTTGGAGGGGCCGCTCTGGTACTTC
V gene: TRBV29-1; J gene: TRBJ2-3; D gene: NA; clone size: NA; CDR3 protein: CSVPGGTSTDTQYF; CDR3 DNA: TGCAGCGTCCCGGGTGGCACTAGCACAGATACGCAGTATTTT
V gene: TRBV6-1; J gene: TRBJ1-6; D gene: NA; clone size: NA; CDR3 protein: CASSKRQANNSPLHF; CDR3 DNA: TGTGCCAGCAGTAAGAGACAGGCCAATAATTCACCCCTCCACTTT
V gene: TRBV2; J gene: TRBJ1-6; D gene: NA; clone size: NA; CDR3 protein: CASKDDYHLHF; CDR3 DNA: TGTGCCAGCAAGGACGACTATCACCTCCACTTT
V gene: TRBV25-1; J gene: TRBJ1-1; D gene: NA; clone size: NA; CDR3 protein: CASSERTGFEAFF; CDR3 DNA: TGTGCCAGCAGTGAACGAACAGGTTTTGAAGCTTTCTTT
V gene: TRBV7-8; J gene: TRBJ2-7; D gene: TRBD2; clone size: NA; CDR3 protein: CASSFTTSGSHEQYF; CDR3 DNA: TGTGCCAGCAGCTTTACCACTAGCGGGAGCCACGAGCAGTACTTC
V gene: TRBV4-1; J gene: TRBJ1-3; D gene: NA; clone size: few; CDR3 protein: CASSRGGEVKGNTIYF; CDR3 DNA: TGCGCCAGCAGCCGAGGGGGGGAGGTAAAGGGAAACACCATATATTTT
V gene: TRBV3-1/TRBV3-2; J gene: TRBJ1-1; D gene: TRBD1; clone size: few; CDR3 protein: CASSHSDRGPEAFF; CDR3 DNA: TGTGCCAGCAGCCACTCTGACAGGGGGCCTGAAGCTTTCTTT
V gene: TRBV27; J gene: TRBJ2-1; D gene: TRBD2; clone size: NA; CDR3 protein: CASSLRLAGATSSYNEQFF; CDR3 DNA: TGTGCCAGCAGTTTAAGGCTAGCGGGAGCAACGAGCTCCTACAATGAGCAGTTCTTC
V gene: TRBV6-5; J gene: TRBJ1-2; D gene: TRBD1; clone size: NA; CDR3 protein: CASRNRDRGLHGYTF; CDR3 DNA: TGTGCCAGCAGGAACCGGGACAGGGGGCTCCATGGCTACACCTTC
V gene: TRBV7-3; J gene: TRBJ2-5; D gene: TRBD2; clone size: NA; CDR3 protein: CASSFVAGGQETQYF; CDR3 DNA: TGTGCCAGCAGCTTCGTGGCGGGGGGCCAAGAGACCCAGTACTTC
V gene: TRBV30; J gene: TRBJ2-7; D gene: NA; clone size: NA; CDR3 protein: CAWREAVGTEQYF; CDR3 DNA: TGTGCCTGGAGGGAAGCGGTCGGTACCGAGCAGTACTTC
V gene: TRBV2; J gene: TRBJ1-5; D gene: NA; clone size: NA; CDR3 protein: CAGSGGDQPQHF; CDR3 DNA: TGTGCCGGCTCGGGGGGGGATCAGCCCCAGCATTTT
V gene: TRBV21-1; J gene: TRBJ1-4; D gene: NA; clone size: NA; CDR3 protein: CASSGRGLGQPNEKLFF; CDR3 DNA: TGTGCCAGCAGCGGCCGGGGGTTGGGACAGCCGAATGAAAAACTGTTTTTT
V gene: TRBV10-3; J gene: TRBJ2-1; D gene: TRBD2; clone size: NA; CDR3 protein: CAIASGAPRDNEQFF; CDR3 DNA: TGTGCCATCGCTAGCGGGGCCCCCAGGGACAATGAGCAGTTCTTC
V gene: TRBV10-1; J gene: TRBJ2-3; D gene: TRBD2; clone size: NA; CDR3 protein: CASSEWLAGDTQYF; CDR3 DNA: TGCGCCAGCAGTGAGTGGCTAGCGGGAGATACGCAGTATTTT
V gene: TRBV4-3; J gene: TRBJ2-1; D gene: TRBD2; clone size: once; CDR3 protein: CASSPRLAGHSYNEQFF; CDR3 DNA: TGCGCCAGCAGCCCACGACTAGCGGGTCACTCCTACAATGAGCAGTTCTTC
V gene: TRBV3-1/TRBV3-2; J gene: TRBJ1-2; D gene: TRBD1; clone size: NA; CDR3 protein: CASSLGQGLRGYTF; CDR3 DNA: TGTGCCAGCAGCCTGGGACAGGGGCTCCGTGGCTACACCTTC
V gene: TRBV7-9; J gene: TRBJ2-7; D gene: NA; clone size: NA; CDR3 protein: CASSLFPGGLGEQYF; CDR3 DNA: TGTGCCAGCAGCTTGTTCCCGGGGGGCCTTGGCGAGCAGTACTTC
V gene: TRBV7-9; J gene: TRBJ1-3; D gene: NA; clone size: NA; CDR3 protein: CASSPRDTIYF; CDR3 DNA: TGTGCCAGCAGTCCACGGGACACCATATATTTT
V gene: TRBV4-3; J gene: TRBJ2-1; D gene: TRBD2; clone size: NA; CDR3 protein: CASSRLGSGRGNEQFF; CDR3 DNA: TGCGCCAGCAGCCGATTGGGAAGCGGGAGGGGCAATGAGCAGTTCTTC
V gene: TRBV18; J gene: TRBJ1-1; D gene: NA; clone size: NA; CDR3 protein: CASSQDSNTEAFF; CDR3 DNA: TGTGCCAGCTCCCAAGACAGCAACACTGAAGCTTTCTTT
V gene: TRBV30; J gene: TRBJ2-3; D gene: NA; clone size: few; CDR3 protein: CAWIRGASTDTQYF; CDR3 DNA: TGTGCCTGGATCAGGGGTGCTAGCACAGATACGCAGTATTTT
V gene: TRBV30; J gene: TRBJ2-5; D gene: NA; clone size: once; CDR3 protein: CAWSTVRRLAKGETQYF; CDR3 DNA: TGTGCCTGGAGTACCGTACGTAGGCTAGCCAAGGGAGAGACCCAGTACTTC